The 15 T cell receptor beta chains in this list originate from one sample, sequenced in a study of naive and memory T cell subsets. An equimolar mix of two oligonucleotides served as the beta constant-region primer for TRBC1 and TRBC2. TCRdb re-analysed the UMI-ligation and nested PCR reads in MiXCR, keeping a single row per CDR3 protein. The data show some 87,000 distinct CDR3 sequences, 7% seen once. Sequencing used central memory CD4+ T cells from blood. These receptors were collected from a human donor in good health.

The rearrangement uses TRBV18 and TRBJ2-2, with D hard to call. The CDR3 extends over 16 amino acids. The V end was cut by 6 bases, the J end by 0 bases, with 14 bases between. Germline V CDR1 and CDR2: KGHSH, LQKENI. The CDR3 DNA reads as TGTGCCAGCTCCCTTTCCGTGACGGCGAACACCGGGGAGCTGTTTTTT. This translates into CASSLSVTANTGELFF.

The CDR3 protein is CASSSNRESYEQYF. The CDR3 DNA reads as TGTGCCAGCAGCTCCAACAGGGAATCCTACGAGCAGTACTTC. The V call is TRBV7-2, the J call TRBJ2-7, with D possibly being TRBD1 (6 bases). Per germline, CDR1 SGHTA and CDR2 FQGNSA. V lost 4 bases and J 1 base, leaving 11 bases between the germline ends. This CDR3 has 14 residues.

The chain joins TRBV19 to TRBJ2-1; 9 nucleotides agree with TRBD1. This CDR3 contains 16 residues. CDR1 is LNHDA, CDR2 SQIVND, per germline (reference sequence). V gave up 7 bases and J gave up 7 bases; unmatched junction bases: 14. CDR3 in amino acids: CASTRRTGVGFNEQFF. In DNA, the CDR3 is TGTGCCAGTACAAGGAGGACAGGGGTGGGTTTTAATGAGCAGTTCTTC.

This clonotype was detected many times. The chain joins TRBV7-2 to TRBJ2-5; D may be TRBD2 (6 bases). Germline V gene lookup returns CDR1 SGHTA and CDR2 FQGNSA. V lost 3 bases and J lost 5, with 10 bases in between. The CDR3 runs to 13 residues. This chain's CDR3 is CASSLSRGETQYF. The DNA of the CDR3 is TGTGCCAGCAGCTTGAGTCGGGGGGAGACCCAGTACTTC.

This rearrangement joins TRBV6-2 or TRBV6-3 to TRBJ2-1; no clear D gene. The ends were cut back, 4 bases at V and 5 bases at J, with 6 bases in the middle. This CDR3 is 12 amino acids long. Germline CDR1 MNHEY, CDR2 SVGEGT. The CDR3 region has the DNA TGTGCCAGCAGTTCGAGAGACAATGAGCAGTTCTTC. Translating it yields CASSSRDNEQFF.

In this sample, this clonotype turned up a few times. The chain employs TRBV7-9 and TRBJ1-1, with a possible D match to TRBD1 (6 bases). The CDR3 is made up of 16 amino acids. Germline V gives CDR1 SEHNR, CDR2 FQNEAQ (reference sequence). The V and J ends lost 5 bases and 1 base respectively, with 17 bases between them. CDR3 protein: CASSPDGGLTNTEAFF. CDR3 nucleotides: TGTGCCAGCAGCCCGGACGGGGGCTTAACGAACACTGAAGCTTTCTTT.

Comments on this clonotype: This could be a read error, since a much larger clone is one nucleotide away. The CDR3 does not close with the conserved phenylalanine or tryptophan, likely indicating a read error. V usage is TRBV3-1 and J usage is TRBJ1-1; D ambiguous. Trimming took 6 bases from V and 8 from J, leaving 10 bases between them. The CDR3 is made up of 11 amino acids. In germline, CDR1 is LGHDT, CDR2 YNNKEL (reference sequence). The chain's CDR3 is CASRRNGEAFL. In nucleotides, the CDR3 is TGTGCCAGCAGGCGGAACGGGGAAGCTTTCCTT.

This clonotype was counted at least ten times. The V gene is TRBV5-4, the J gene TRBJ2-1; 11 bases map to TRBD2. With V trimmed by 5 bases and J by 7 bases, 8 bases remained unmatched. Germline V CDR1 and CDR2: SGHNT, YYREEE (reference sequence). This CDR3 comprises 15 residues. The CDR3 nucleotides are TGTGCCAGCAGGGTAGCGGGGGGGCCGGTGAATGAGCAGTTCTTC. It specifies CASRVAGGPVNEQFF.

The CDR3 loop is CAWKGDRPTDTQYF. CDR3 DNA sequence: TGTGCCTGGAAGGGTGACAGACCTACAGATACGCAGTATTTT. The genes are TRBV30 and TRBJ2-3; weak D call: TRBD1 (5 bases). The V end lost 4 bases, the J end lost 3 bases, and 14 bases lay between the germline ends. This CDR3 has 14 amino acids. Germline V lookup: CDR1 GTSNPN, CDR2 SVGIG (reference sequence).

This clonotype was seen repeatedly, ten times or more. The CDR3 nucleotides read TGTGCCAGCAGTGGCCGCCTGACAGGGGCGAACACTGAAGCTTTCTTT. Protein sequence: CASSGRLTGANTEAFF. The chain joins TRBV6-6 to TRBJ1-1, with 8 bases lining up with TRBD1. The CDR3 is 16 residues long. Trimming cost V 5 bases and J 1 base; bases outside gene matches: 9. Per the germline V gene, CDR1 is MNHNY and CDR2 is SVGAGI (reference sequence).

This clonotype was picked up many times. The chain employs TRBV6-5 and TRBJ1-1, with unresolved D. Trimming left V 0 bases short and J 0 bases short, with 8 bases between. The germline V gene encodes CDR1 MNHEY and CDR2 SVGAGI. This CDR3 contains 15 residues. The CDR3 DNA reads TGTGCCAGCAGTTACTCGACCCCAATGAACACTGAAGCTTTCTTT. Residues: CASSYSTPMNTEAFF.

In its sample, this clonotype was seen many times. The CDR3 DNA follows: TGCAGTGCTGGAAGACTAGAACCGCCCTACGAGCAGTACTTC. Its translation is CSAGRLEPPYEQYF. This chain uses TRBV20-1 with TRBJ2-7; a possible D gene is TRBD2 (6 bases). The ends were cut back, 5 bases at V and 2 bases at J, with 16 bases in the middle. The CDR3 is 14 residues long. The germline gives CDR1 DFQATT, CDR2 SNEGSKA (reference sequence).

The rearrangement links TRBV7-2 to TRBJ2-5, with D possibly matching TRBD1 (6 bases). Germline V gives CDR1 SGHTA, CDR2 FQGNSA. Trimming took off 5 bases at V and 5 bases at J, with 15 bases between the two ends. There are 14 residues in the CDR3. The CDR3 nucleotides read TGTGCCAGCAGCCCACCAGGGGCGGTGGAGACCCAGTACTTC. Residues: CASSPPGAVETQYF. The full variable domain, with the rest looked up from reference TRBV7-2 and TRBJ2-5, is GAGVSQSPSNKVTEKGKDVELRCDPISGHTALYWYRQSLGQGLEFLIYFQGNSAPDKSGLPSDRFSAERTGGSVSTLTIQRTQQEDSAVYLCASSPPGAVETQYFGPGTRLLVL.

This chain joins TRBV29-1 and TRBJ1-1; TRBD1 matches 9 bases. CDR1 and CDR2 (germline): SQVTM, ANQGSEA. The CDR3 is 17 residues long. With 5 bases clipped from V and 1 base from J, the junction kept 14 bases outside the gene matches. The CDR3 DNA follows: TGCAGCGTTCGGGGACAGGGTCCCCGAACGGGGAACACTGAAGCTTTCTTT. The encoded protein is CSVRGQGPRTGNTEAFF.

This clonotype was observed a handful of times. The chain couples TRBV18 to TRBJ2-1; TRBD1 aligns across 9 bases. There are 17 residues in the CDR3. In germline, CDR1 is KGHSH, CDR2 LQKENI. With V trimmed by 4 bases and J by 2 bases, 9 bases remained unmatched. CDR3 bases: TGTGCCAGCTCACGTGTCCCGGGGACAGGGACCTACAATGAGCAGTTCTTC. Translating gives CASSRVPGTGTYNEQFF.